Shown below are 23 T cell receptor beta chains from a single sample sequenced in a study of T cells in Graves' hyperthyroidism and ophthalmopathy. Amplification yielded TCR beta CDR3 regions, with RNA transcripts as the source. A set of HTBI primers served as the primers for a first-round RT-PCR of the TCR CDR3. TCRdb re-called the multiplex PCR reads with MiXCR, one entry per CDR3 protein. The sample shows about 520,000 distinct CDR3 sequences, approximately 25% of them seen only once. Material: blood. These receptors were collected from a woman aged 25 to 39 with Graves' ophthalmopathy.

Many counts were recorded for this clonotype. This chain links TRBV12-3 or TRBV12-4 with TRBJ2-4, with D hard to call. The CDR3 runs to 13 residues. The ends were cut back, 6 bases at V and 5 bases at J, with 11 bases in the middle. The CDR3 nucleotides read TGTGCCAGCAGCCCGACACTCCAAAACATTCAGTACTTC. This sequence encodes CASSPTLQNIQYF.

This clonotype was counted at least ten times. The rearrangement links TRBV29-1 to TRBJ2-5; 9 bases match TRBD1. This CDR3 is built from 13 residues. Germline values: CDR1 SQVTM, CDR2 ANQGSEA. V lost 6 bases, J lost 1 base, and 3 bases stayed unmatched. Written as DNA, the CDR3 is TGCAGCGTGGGGACAGGGATCCAAGAGACCCAGTACTTC. Its translation: CSVGTGIQETQYF.

The chain uses TRBV6-1 and TRBJ2-7; D is possibly TRBD1 (6 bases). CDR3 length: 14 residues. Germline V CDR1 and CDR2: MNHNS, SASEGT. V lost 6 bases and J lost 3, with 15 bases in between. CDR3 in amino acids: CASRTGTRFYEQYF. For the CDR3, the DNA is TGTGCCAGCAGAACCGGGACACGATTCTACGAGCAGTACTTC.

This clonotype has a count of ten or more. V and J are TRBV11-2 and TRBJ2-7; D unresolved. This CDR3 comprises 16 residues. V was clipped by 2 bases and J by 1 base, with 15 bases between them. In germline, CDR1 is SGHAT, CDR2 FQNNGV. This CDR3 reads CASSLIHRRYSYEQYF. The CDR3 DNA sequence: TGTGCCAGCAGCTTAATCCATCGACGGTATTCCTACGAGCAGTACTTC.

This clonotype was seen at least ten times. The chain is built from TRBV28 and TRBJ2-7; no reliable D call. The CDR3 contains 16 residues. The V gene lost 6 bases and the J gene lost 3 bases, with 21 bases spanning the gap. Germline CDR1 reads MDHEN; CDR2 reads SYDVKM. CDR3 in DNA: TGTGCCAGCAGCCCACTGGCGGCCAGCAGAGGCTACGAGCAGTACTTC. It yields the protein CASSPLAASRGYEQYF.

This clonotype has ten or more counts. The chain uses TRBV5-1 and TRBJ1-3, with TRBD1 matching 7 bases. Germline CDR1 and CDR2: SGHRS and YFSETQ. V shed 0 bases and J 3 bases; nucleotides not matched to a gene: 9. The CDR3 length is 17 residues. CDR3 DNA: TGCGCCAGCAGCTTGGATGGCTCCCCAGGGGGTGGAAACACCATATATTTT. It translates to CASSLDGSPGGGNTIYF.

This clonotype was detected many times. The CDR3 DNA reads as TGTGCCAGCTGGACAGGTAATCAGCCCCAGCATTTT. Encoded protein: CASWTGNQPQHF. The chain has TRBV6-1 and TRBJ1-5; 7 nucleotides line up with TRBD1. This CDR3 region has 12 residues. Germline lookup yields CDR1 MNHNS and CDR2 SASEGT. The J segment lost 4 bases and the V segment lost 8 bases, leaving 2 bases of the junction unmatched.

The rearrangement joins TRBV7-8 to TRBJ2-5; D gene uncertain. The CDR3 runs to 18 residues. Looked up from germline, CDR1 is SGHVS and CDR2 is FQNEAQ. V was cut by 1 base and J by 2 bases, with 20 bases left in between. This CDR3 is CASSLVPPTQVEQETQYF. The CDR3 nucleotides read TGTGCCAGCAGCTTAGTGCCTCCGACACAAGTTGAACAAGAGACCCAGTACTTC.

The sample holds many counts of this clonotype. CDR3 coding DNA: TGTGCCTGGAGTTTCGGACAGAGCCAGCCCCAGCATTTT. This codes for CAWSFGQSQPQHF. The V gene is TRBV30, the J gene TRBJ1-5; TRBD1 is a possible D gene (6 bases). This CDR3 has 13 residues. From germline, CDR1 is GTSNPN and CDR2 SVGIG (reference sequence). With 2 bases removed from V and 7 bases from J, the gap between germline ends came to 12 bases.

Concerning this clonotype itself: One base away lies a much larger clone, so this may be a sequencing read error. The chain links TRBV29-1 to TRBJ1-2; D not certain. The germline V gene encodes CDR1 SQVTM and CDR2 ANQGSEA. V lost 4 bases and J 6 bases, leaving 12 bases between the germline ends. The CDR3 has 12 amino acids. CDR3 in DNA: TGCAGCGTTGTGGGGTCGAGCGATGGCTACACCTTC. This translates into CSVVGSSDGYTF.

The rearrangement joins TRBV11-2 to TRBJ2-5, with D perhaps given as TRBD1 or TRBD2 (6 bases each). V shed 5 bases and J shed 4 bases, with 17 bases lying between them. The germline V gene encodes CDR1 SGHAT and CDR2 FQNNGV. The CDR3 is made up of 15 amino acids. CDR3 nucleotides: TGTGCCAGCAGCGCTATCGGGGGCGCCTTAGAGACCCAGTACTTC. As protein: CASSAIGGALETQYF. Supplemented by reference TRBV11-2 and TRBJ2-5, the full variable domain reads EAGVAQSPRYKIIEKRQSVAFWCNPISGHATLYWYQQILGQGPKLLIQFQNNGVVDDSQLPKDRFSAERLKGVDSTLKIQPAKLEDSAVYLCASSAIGGALETQYFGPGTRLLVL.

This clonotype was seen ten or more times. The chain links TRBV7-3 to TRBJ2-2, with TRBD1 matching over 8 bases. Germline assignment: CDR1 SGHTA and CDR2 FQGTGA. V gave up 8 bases and J gave up 1 base; unmatched junction bases: 9. The CDR3 covers 16 residues. The CDR3 region is CASRQGPLQNTGELFF. CDR3 nucleotides: TGTGCCAGCCGACAGGGGCCGTTACAGAACACCGGGGAGCTGTTTTTT.

This clonotype was recorded many times. V is TRBV6-5 and J is TRBJ1-2; TRBD1 matches 9 bases. The CDR3 loop spans 14 amino acids. V lost 7 bases and J lost 3; bases outside the gene matches: 6. Germline V CDR1 and CDR2: MNHEY, SVGAGI. This chain's CDR3 is CASNRGQGDYGYTF. The CDR3 DNA is TGTGCCAGCAACCGGGGACAGGGCGACTATGGCTACACCTTC.

In its sample, this clonotype was seen many times. The rearrangement joins TRBV14 to TRBJ1-1; no clear D gene. The CDR3 is 16 residues long. V was shortened by 0 bases and J by 2 bases, with 13 bases between the two germline ends. In germline, CDR1 is SGHDN, CDR2 FVKESK. The CDR3 protein is CASSQDVVWGNTEAFF. Written as DNA, the CDR3 is TGTGCCAGCAGCCAAGATGTTGTTTGGGGAAACACTGAAGCTTTCTTT.

The chain combines TRBV4-1 with TRBJ1-2; D is perhaps TRBD1 (5 bases). CDR1 is MGHRA, CDR2 YSYEKL, per germline. The CDR3 length is 14 residues. V lost 5 bases to trimming and J lost 6 bases, with 16 bases between them. The CDR3 DNA follows: TGCGCCAGCAGCACCCGGGGCAGAGGAGATGGCTACACCTTC. Translated: CASSTRGRGDGYTF.

This clonotype was recorded many times. V is TRBV6-5 and J is TRBJ2-7; D call uncertain. Germline V gives CDR1 MNHEY, CDR2 SVGAGI. The CDR3 covers 13 residues. V lost 0 bases and J lost 6, with 9 bases in between. The CDR3 here is CASSYSLMSEQYF. Written as DNA, the CDR3 is TGTGCCAGCAGTTACTCCCTTATGAGCGAGCAGTACTTC.

The chain uses TRBV19 and TRBJ2-5; 8 nucleotides match TRBD2. CDR1 and CDR2 (germline): LNHDA, SQIVND (reference sequence). V lost 0 bases, J lost 4 bases, and 1 base stayed unmatched. There are 14 residues in the CDR3. This CDR3 reads CASSIEGLGETQYF. CDR3 sequence (DNA): TGTGCCAGTAGTATAGAGGGACTAGGAGAGACCCAGTACTTC.

This chain connects TRBV6-1 to TRBJ2-5; D is uncertain. The CDR3 is 10 amino acids. Germline V gives CDR1 MNHNS, CDR2 SASEGT. V lost 7 bases and J 5 bases, leaving 5 bases between the germline ends. The CDR3 DNA reads as TGTGCCAGCATGTGGGAGACCCAGTACTTC. As protein: CASMWETQYF.

The table lists this clonotype with many counts. The V call is TRBV19, the J call TRBJ1-1, with D perhaps TRBD1 (5 bases). Trimming took 3 bases from V and 0 from J, leaving 14 bases between them. The CDR3 sequence is 16 residues long. The germline V gene encodes CDR1 LNHDA and CDR2 SQIVND (reference sequence). The DNA for the CDR3 is TGTGCCAGTAGTATTCGGAGAGACAGCATGAACACTGAAGCTTTCTTT. Amino acids: CASSIRRDSMNTEAFF. Combining the CDR3 with reference TRBV19 and TRBJ1-1 gives the whole variable domain DGGITQSPKYLFRKEGQNVTLSCEQNLNHDAMYWYRQDPGQGLRLIYYSQIVNDFQKGDIAEGYSVSREKKESFPLTVTSAQKNPTAFYLCASSIRRDSMNTEAFFGQGTRLTVV.

The DNA of the CDR3 is TGTGCCAGCAGCTTAGCGAGGACGGAGAACACCGGGGAGCTGTTTTTT. Translated, it gives CASSLARTENTGELFF. The V call is TRBV7-2, the J call TRBJ2-2, with D unclear. V lost 0 bases and J lost 1, with 9 bases in between. The CDR3 runs to 16 residues. The germline V gene has CDR1 SGHTA and CDR2 FQGNSA.

This clonotype was seen ten or more times. The V gene is TRBV30, the J gene TRBJ1-1; D is undetermined. CDR3 length: 12 amino acids. The germline CDR1 and CDR2 sequences are GTSNPN and SVGIG (reference sequence). The V end was cut by 4 bases, the J end by 4 bases, with 10 bases between. In DNA, the CDR3 is TGTGCCTGGAAGGCGGCGGGCACTGAAGCTTTCTTT. Its protein is CAWKAAGTEAFF.

The table lists this clonotype with a few counts. Mismatch with germline at one junction end may stem from a read error. The chain joins TRBV7-7 to TRBJ2-5, with D tentatively TRBD1 (6 bases). Germline V gene lookup returns CDR1 SSHAT and CDR2 FNYEAQ (reference sequence). The CDR3 sequence is 15 residues long. CDR3 sequence (DNA): TGTGCTAGCAGCCGATACCCGGGACATCAAGAGACCCAGTACTTC. Its translation: CASSRYPGHQETQYF.

CDR3 sequence: CASGLGQNTEAFF. CDR3 coding DNA: TGTGCCAGTGGTCTGGGCCAGAACACTGAAGCTTTCTTT. The chain combines TRBV12-3 or TRBV12-4 with TRBJ1-1; D is uncertain. This CDR3 has 13 amino acids. V shed 9 bases and J shed 1 base, with 12 bases lying between them.